Listed here are 20 T cell receptor beta chains from one sample, sequenced in a study of Graves' ophthalmopathy and Graves' hyperthyroidism. The TCR beta CDR3 regions underwent amplification from RNA transcripts. RT-PCR in the first round used HTBI primers; a second-round multiplex PCR followed. One entry per CDR3 protein results from TCRdb running MiXCR on the multiplex PCR reads. The table has over 500,000 distinct CDR3 sequences, 20% to 25% seen once. The sequenced sample was peripheral blood. The origin of the receptors is a woman under 30 with stable Graves' hyperthyroidism. Some clones in this sample may be carry-over from other donors' samples.

Remarks on this clonotype: Because it lacks the conserved phenylalanine or tryptophan at the end, this CDR3 is likely a read error. This sequence joins TRBV6-1 and TRBJ1-1; D is undetermined. V dropped 8 bases and J dropped 1 base, with 11 bases sitting between them. The germline V gene encodes CDR1 MNHNS and CDR2 SASEGT. This CDR3 region has 13 residues. Here the CDR3 DNA reads TGTGCCAGCTATCAACCTCAGAACACTGAAGCTTTCGTT. Protein product: CASYQPQNTEAFV.

The V and J genes are TRBV4-1 and TRBJ1-6; D possibly corresponds to TRBD1 (6 bases). This CDR3 is 16 amino acids long. Germline V lookup: CDR1 MGHRA, CDR2 YSYEKL. V shed 5 bases and J shed 7 bases, with 18 bases lying between them. The CDR3 DNA follows: TGCGCCAGCAGCGAAGGATACAGGGAAAGGAATTCACCCCTCCACTTT. Amino acid sequence: CASSEGYRERNSPLHF.

Notes on this clonotype: Just one base apart from a much larger clone, this may be a read error. This CDR3 is CSSSSGQFTGELFF. The CDR3 region has the DNA TGCTCCAGCAGCTCCGGACAATTCACCGGGGAGCTGTTTTTT. This sequence joins TRBV5-1 and TRBJ2-2, with a weak D call TRBD1 (5 bases). There are 14 residues in the CDR3. From germline, CDR1 is SGHRS and CDR2 YFSETQ. The whole variable domain, remainder taken from reference TRBV5-1 and TRBJ2-2, is KAGVTQTPRYLIKTRGQQVTLSCSPISGHRSVSWYQQTPGQGLQFLFEYFSETQRNKGNFPGRFSGRQFSNSRSEMNVSTLELGDSALYLCSSSSGQFTGELFFGEGSRLTVL.

This clonotype was detected only a few times. V usage is TRBV3-1 and J usage is TRBJ2-5, with a possible D match to TRBD2 (7 bases). Per germline, CDR1 LGHDT and CDR2 YNNKEL (reference sequence). The CDR3 is 15 amino acids. V gave up 4 bases and J gave up 2 bases, with 14 bases separating them. In nucleotides, the CDR3 is TGTGCCAGCAGCCTCCGCGGGGGCCGACAAGAGACCCAGTACTTC. It is translated as CASSLRGGRQETQYF.

This clonotype was observed a handful of times. The chain is built from TRBV11-2 and TRBJ2-7; 9 bases fit TRBD2. The J segment lost 4 bases and the V segment lost 1 base, leaving 11 bases of the junction unmatched. Germline CDR1 reads SGHAT; CDR2 reads FQNNGV. CDR3 length equals 17 residues. CDR3 nucleotides: TGTGCCAGCAGCTTAGTCTCTGCTAGCGGGACACCATACGAGCAGTACTTC. Encoded protein: CASSLVSASGTPYEQYF.

This clonotype was counted only a few times. This chain links TRBV6-2 or TRBV6-3 with TRBJ1-1, with 8 nucleotides matching TRBD1. V lost 6 bases, J lost 0 bases, and 9 bases stayed unmatched. Germline V lookup: CDR1 MNHEY, CDR2 SVGEGT. CDR3 length equals 16 residues. CDR3 residues: CASSHTGGEMNTEAFF. DNA for the CDR3: TGTGCCAGCAGCCACACAGGGGGAGAGATGAACACTGAAGCTTTCTTT.

This clonotype was recorded a few times. Just one base apart from a much larger clone, this may be a read error. The rearrangement joins TRBV27 to TRBJ2-7, with 7 bases identical to TRBD1. This CDR3 has 14 residues. The V segment lost 9 bases and the J segment 4 bases; nucleotides outside the gene matches: 12. The germline CDR1 and CDR2 sequences are MNHEY and SMNVEV (reference sequence). The CDR3 DNA follows: TGTGCCAGTTTTGGGCAGGACAGGCCTTACGAGCAGTACTTC. It yields the protein CASFGQDRPYEQYF.

Ten or more counts support this clonotype. V usage is TRBV12-3 or TRBV12-4 and J usage is TRBJ2-7; D might be TRBD2 (5 bases). CDR3 size: 14 residues. The V end lost 0 bases, the J end lost 7 bases, and 13 bases lay between the germline ends. Here the CDR3 reads CASSLAGVVSEQYF. DNA of the CDR3: TGTGCCAGCAGTTTAGCGGGAGTGGTGTCGGAGCAGTACTTC.

This clonotype showed up many times. This sequence joins TRBV6-1 and TRBJ2-7; TRBD1 matches at 9 bases. V trimming: 0 bases; J trimming: 4 bases; junction bases outside the gene matches: 4. The germline V gene encodes CDR1 MNHNS and CDR2 SASEGT. The CDR3 extends over 15 amino acids. DNA for the CDR3: TGTGCCAGCAGTGAAGCGTTAGGACAGGGGTACGAGCAGTACTTC. This encodes CASSEALGQGYEQYF.

The chain recombines TRBV5-1 with TRBJ1-1; TRBD1 might be the D (5 bases). Germline V gives CDR1 SGHRS, CDR2 YFSETQ. Trimming removed 0 bases at V and 5 bases at J, with 14 bases between. The CDR3 is 15 amino acids. The CDR3 DNA reads TGCGCCAGCAGCTTGGAATCTACCGGGGGTACTGAAGCTTTCTTT. The encoded protein is CASSLESTGGTEAFF.

This rearrangement joins TRBV7-9 to TRBJ2-5; D unclear. The CDR3 length is 15 residues. The germline gives CDR1 SEHNR, CDR2 FQNEAQ (reference sequence). The V gene lost 4 bases and the J gene lost 1 base, with 13 bases spanning the gap. The CDR3 spells CASSSGSGSQETQYF. In nucleotides, the CDR3 is TGTGCCAGCAGCTCCGGTAGTGGTAGCCAAGAGACCCAGTACTTC.

J is TRBJ1-3 and V is TRBV12-3 or TRBV12-4, with 9 bases aligning to TRBD1. The V segment lost 4 bases and the J segment 7 bases; nucleotides outside the gene matches: 2. The length of the CDR3 is 13 residues. The CDR3 DNA reads TGTGCCAGCAGTTACGGGACAGGGAACACCATATATTTT. Amino acids: CASSYGTGNTIYF.

This clonotype was detected many times. V usage is TRBV6-1 and J usage is TRBJ2-7; D is unclear. Germline CDR1 and CDR2: MNHNS and SASEGT. This CDR3 is built from 12 residues. V was shortened by 3 bases and J by 5 bases, with 8 bases between the two germline ends. In nucleotides, the CDR3 is TGTGCCAGCAGTGACAGTTTTGACGAGCAGTACTTC. It specifies CASSDSFDEQYF.

This clonotype was picked up many times. In DNA form, the CDR3 reads TGTGCCAGCAGACAGAGCAATCAGCCCCAGCATTTT. It encodes CASRQSNQPQHF. The V call is TRBV2, the J call TRBJ1-5; no firm D call. This CDR3 contains 12 residues. Germline V gene lookup returns CDR1 SNHLY and CDR2 FYNNEI. With 6 bases removed from V and 1 base from J, the gap between germline ends came to 4 bases.

J is TRBJ1-2 and V is TRBV28, with D possibly being TRBD1 (5 bases). Germline V gene lookup returns CDR1 MDHEN and CDR2 SYDVKM. Trimming left V 5 bases short and J 5 bases short, with 18 bases between. The CDR3 runs 15 residues. The CDR3 is CASSPNGRGRYGYTF. The CDR3 coding sequence is TGTGCCAGCAGTCCCAATGGCCGGGGACGATATGGCTACACCTTC.

Comments on this clonotype: Sequence at one end of the junction differs from germline and may be a read error. V usage is TRBV20-1 and J usage is TRBJ2-5; no clear D gene. CDR3 length: 13 residues. Germline V gene data show CDR1 as DFQATT and CDR2 as SNEGSKA (reference sequence). The CDR3 loop reads CSGGAYIQETRYF. CDR3 DNA sequence: TGCAGTGGTGGCGCATATATACAAGAGACCCGGTACTTC.

This clonotype was seen repeatedly, ten times or more. The rearrangement joins TRBV6-2 or TRBV6-3 to TRBJ1-2, with no clear D. Germline V gives CDR1 MNHEY, CDR2 SVGEGT. The CDR3 is 12 amino acids. V gave up 2 bases and J gave up 0 bases, with 1 base separating them. The CDR3 region has the DNA TGTGCCAGCAGTTACGCTAACTATGGCTACACCTTC. Translated, it gives CASSYANYGYTF.

This clonotype was detected ten times or more. The rearrangement joins TRBV28 to TRBJ1-2, with TRBD1 identical over 7 bases. Germline lookup yields CDR1 MDHEN and CDR2 SYDVKM. The trim removed 6 bases at V and 0 bases at J, leaving 7 bases unmatched. The CDR3 is 15 residues long. In DNA, the CDR3 is TGTGCCAGCAGGGAAACAGGGGTATCTAACTATGGCTACACCTTC. This sequence encodes CASRETGVSNYGYTF.

Many counts were recorded for this clonotype. V is TRBV6-2 or TRBV6-3 and J is TRBJ1-2; tentatively, D is TRBD1 (6 bases). The CDR3 runs 15 residues. CDR1 MNHEY and CDR2 SVGEGT come from the germline V gene. V lost 6 bases to trimming and J lost 7 bases, with 21 bases between them. The CDR3 protein is CASSHHRDTTLGYTF. The CDR3 region has the DNA TGTGCCAGCAGCCACCACCGGGACACAACGCTTGGCTACACCTTC.

The chain uses TRBV6-5 and TRBJ1-1; possible D gene TRBD1, 6 bases. Trimming removed 1 base at V and 3 bases at J, with 18 bases between. The germline gives CDR1 MNHEY, CDR2 SVGAGI. The CDR3 is made up of 17 amino acids. CDR3 coding DNA: TGTGCCAGCAGTTACTATCCTTGGGGGGCTGAGGACACTGAAGCTTTCTTT. Its translation: CASSYYPWGAEDTEAFF.